This T cell receptor beta chain came from a study of cytomegalovirus exposure and HLA in healthy donors. Whole-study context: Most donors, about 77% of a few hundred genotyped, fell in the Caucasian-associated ancestry cluster. The study's findings and limits: Some segments of the V type, notably TRBV6-2 and TRBV6-3, were excluded as indistinguishable. Within a later analysis, the majority of CMV-associated TCR beta chains appeared HLA-restricted.

Vbeta (60) and Jbeta (13) primers were used in the PCR. Libraries were prepared by immunoSEQ multiplex PCR; TCRdb keeps only in-frame clonotypes and omits some of them. The sample includes under 150,000 clones, 60% to 70% of them seen just once. Comment on this clone: Antigen unknown.

The donors gave bone marrow, and they were healthy. The length of the CDR3 is 16 residues. Trimming took 4 bases from V and 0 from J, leaving 13 bases between them. The germline CDR1 and CDR2 sequences are LGHNA and YSLEER. The specimen sequenced was PBMCs. The chain joins TRBV4-3 to TRBJ2-1; D perhaps matches TRBD1 (5 bases). The receptor comes from a woman in her 40s in good health and CMV-seropositive. Here the CDR3 reads CASSRIGASSYNEQFF. The CDR3 bases are TGCGCCAGCAGCCGAATTGGGGCTAGCTCCTACAATGAGCAGTTCTTC.